Here is one TCR beta chain with its context. Per the study methods: Scientists estimated how many nucleated cells there were by amplifying reference gene primers. TCRdb's table, derived via immunoSEQ multiplex PCR, lists solely in-frame clones and lacks some. The DNA was the basis for D and trimming; V, J and clone size are from that table. The top ten hold under 30% of the sample, which has 70,000 to 95,000 clones, roughly 86% seen once. The data originate from a study of blood T cell repertoires in COVID-19. Study overall: Samples taken during acute and convalescent COVID-19 were collected in the United States, Italy and Spain. Nucleic acid was either cDNA or gDNA, and it came from T cells, B-cell-depleted T cells, or PBMCs.

From germline, CDR1 is SNHLY and CDR2 FYNNEI. The CDR3 consists of 14 residues. J was trimmed by 0 bases and V by 5 bases; bases with no gene match: 4. The V call is TRBV2, the J call TRBJ2-7, with TRBD1 matching 7 bases. Sequenced sample: peripheral blood. The sequence derives from a human donor in a cohort sampled during active COVID-19. The CDR3 DNA follows: TGTGCCAGCAGTCTGACAGGGACCTCCTACGAGCAGTACTTC. Its translation is CASSLTGTSYEQYF.